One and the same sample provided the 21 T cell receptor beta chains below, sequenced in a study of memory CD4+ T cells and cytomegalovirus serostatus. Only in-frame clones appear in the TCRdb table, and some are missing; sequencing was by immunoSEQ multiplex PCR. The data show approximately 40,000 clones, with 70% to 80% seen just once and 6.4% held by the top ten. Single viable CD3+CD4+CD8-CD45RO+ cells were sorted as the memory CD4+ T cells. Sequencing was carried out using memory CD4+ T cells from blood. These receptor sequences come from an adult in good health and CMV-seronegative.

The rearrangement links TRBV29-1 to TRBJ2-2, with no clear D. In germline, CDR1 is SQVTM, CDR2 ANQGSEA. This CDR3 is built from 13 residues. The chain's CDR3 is CIRRILNTGELFF. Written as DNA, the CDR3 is TGCATCCGTCGAATCCTGAACACCGGGGAGCTGTTTTTT.

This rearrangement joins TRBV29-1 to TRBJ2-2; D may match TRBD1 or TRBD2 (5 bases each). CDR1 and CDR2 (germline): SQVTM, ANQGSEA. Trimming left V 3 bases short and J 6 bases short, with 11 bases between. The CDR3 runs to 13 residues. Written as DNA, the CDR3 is TGCAGCGTTGAGCAGGGAGTCCCCGGGGAGCTGTTTTTT. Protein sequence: CSVEQGVPGELFF.

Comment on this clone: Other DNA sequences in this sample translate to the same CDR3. CDR3 nucleotides: TGTGCCAGCAGTGATCCCGGAGAGACCCAGTACTTC. Protein sequence: CASSDPGETQYF. J is TRBJ2-5 and V is TRBV25-1; D call uncertain. With 3 bases removed from V and 4 bases from J, the gap between germline ends came to 6 bases. Per germline, CDR1 MGHDK and CDR2 SYGVNS. CDR3 length equals 12 residues.

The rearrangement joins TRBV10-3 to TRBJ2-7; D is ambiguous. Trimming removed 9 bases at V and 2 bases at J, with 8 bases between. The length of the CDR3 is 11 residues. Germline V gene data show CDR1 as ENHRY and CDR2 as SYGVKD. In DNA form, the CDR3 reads TGTGCCATTAGCTCGACCTACGAGCAGTACTTC. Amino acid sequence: CAISSTYEQYF.

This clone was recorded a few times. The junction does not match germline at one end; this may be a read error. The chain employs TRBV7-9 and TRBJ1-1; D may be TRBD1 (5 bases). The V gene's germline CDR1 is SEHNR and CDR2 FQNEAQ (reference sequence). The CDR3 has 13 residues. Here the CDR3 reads CASTLRGDTEAFF. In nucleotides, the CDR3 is TGTGCCAGCACCTTAAGAGGGGACACTGAAGCTTTCTTT.

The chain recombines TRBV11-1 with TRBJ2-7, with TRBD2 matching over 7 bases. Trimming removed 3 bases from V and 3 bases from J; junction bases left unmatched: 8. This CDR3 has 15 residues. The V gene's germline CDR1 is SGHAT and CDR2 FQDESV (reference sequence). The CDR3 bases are TGTGCCAGCAGCTTCGGGTCGCGGGGGTTCTACGAGCAGTACTTC. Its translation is CASSFGSRGFYEQYF.

The CDR3 coding sequence is TGTGCCAGCAGCTTAGCACTGGGGGCATCCTATAATTCACCCCTCCACTTT. Translated, it gives CASSLALGASYNSPLHF. The V gene is TRBV7-9, the J gene TRBJ1-6; D possibly corresponds to TRBD1 (6 bases). The V end lost 0 bases, the J end lost 1 base, and 10 bases lay between the germline ends. This CDR3 comprises 17 residues. Per the germline V gene, CDR1 is SEHNR and CDR2 is FQNEAQ (reference sequence).

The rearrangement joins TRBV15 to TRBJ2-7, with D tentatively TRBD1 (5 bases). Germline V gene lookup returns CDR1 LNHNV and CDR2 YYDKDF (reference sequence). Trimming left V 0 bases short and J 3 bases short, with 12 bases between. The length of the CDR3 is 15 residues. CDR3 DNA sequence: TGTGCCACCAGCAGAGATGAGCAGGGTGGCTACGAGCAGTACTTC. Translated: CATSRDEQGGYEQYF.

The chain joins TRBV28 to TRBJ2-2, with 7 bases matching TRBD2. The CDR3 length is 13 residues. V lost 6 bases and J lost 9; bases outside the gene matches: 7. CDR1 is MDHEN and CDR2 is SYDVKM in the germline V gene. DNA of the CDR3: TGTGCCAGCAGGCGGCCGGGACTATGGGAGCTGTTTTTT. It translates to CASRRPGLWELFF.

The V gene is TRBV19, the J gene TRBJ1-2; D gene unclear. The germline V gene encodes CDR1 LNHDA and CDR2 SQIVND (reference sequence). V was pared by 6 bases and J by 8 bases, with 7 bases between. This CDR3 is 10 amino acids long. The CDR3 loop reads CASRGKGYTF. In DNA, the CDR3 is TGTGCCAGTAGGGGGAAAGGCTACACCTTC.

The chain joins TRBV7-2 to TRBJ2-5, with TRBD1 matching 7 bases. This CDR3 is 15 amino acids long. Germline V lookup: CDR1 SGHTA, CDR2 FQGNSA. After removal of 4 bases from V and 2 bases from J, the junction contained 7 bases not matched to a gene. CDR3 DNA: TGTGCCAGCAGCTGGGCCCGGACAGGACAAGAGACCCAGTACTTC. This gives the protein CASSWARTGQETQYF.

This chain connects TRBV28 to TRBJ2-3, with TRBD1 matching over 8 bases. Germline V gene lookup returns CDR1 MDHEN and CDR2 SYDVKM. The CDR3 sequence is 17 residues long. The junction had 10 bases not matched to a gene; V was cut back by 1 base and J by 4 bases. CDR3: CASSLLGRGQEADTQYF. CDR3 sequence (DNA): TGTGCCAGCAGTTTATTGGGCAGGGGGCAAGAGGCAGATACGCAGTATTTT.

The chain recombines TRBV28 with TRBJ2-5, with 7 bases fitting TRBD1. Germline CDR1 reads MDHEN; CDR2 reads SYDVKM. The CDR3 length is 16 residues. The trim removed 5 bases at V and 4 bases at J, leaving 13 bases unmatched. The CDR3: CASSPPGTVIGETQYF. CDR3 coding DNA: TGTGCCAGCAGTCCGCCAGGGACAGTTATTGGAGAGACCCAGTACTTC.

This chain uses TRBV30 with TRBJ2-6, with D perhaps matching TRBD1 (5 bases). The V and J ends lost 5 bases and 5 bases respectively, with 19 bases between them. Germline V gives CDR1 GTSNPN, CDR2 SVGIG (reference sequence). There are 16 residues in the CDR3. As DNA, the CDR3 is TGTGCCTGGCAACTGGGGCGTTATAGTCGGGCCAACGTCCTGACTTTC. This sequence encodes CAWQLGRYSRANVLTF.

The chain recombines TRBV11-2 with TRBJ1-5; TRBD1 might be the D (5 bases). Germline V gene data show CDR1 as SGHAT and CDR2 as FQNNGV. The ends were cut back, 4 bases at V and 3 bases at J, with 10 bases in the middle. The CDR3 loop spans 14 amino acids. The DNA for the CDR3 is TGTGCCAGCAGCTCGGGGCCTAACAATCAGCCCCAGCATTTT. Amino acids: CASSSGPNNQPQHF.

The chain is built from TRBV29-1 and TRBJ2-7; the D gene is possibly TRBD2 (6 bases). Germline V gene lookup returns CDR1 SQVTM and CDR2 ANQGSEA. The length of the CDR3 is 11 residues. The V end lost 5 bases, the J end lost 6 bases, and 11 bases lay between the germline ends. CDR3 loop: CSVSWEVEQYF. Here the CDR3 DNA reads TGCAGCGTTTCGTGGGAGGTCGAGCAGTACTTC.

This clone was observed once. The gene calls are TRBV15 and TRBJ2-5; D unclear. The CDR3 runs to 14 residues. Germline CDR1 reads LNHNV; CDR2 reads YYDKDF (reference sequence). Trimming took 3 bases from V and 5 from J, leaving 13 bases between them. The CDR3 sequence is CATSSSRVGETQYF. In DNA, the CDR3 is TGTGCCACCAGCAGTTCCAGAGTGGGGGAGACCCAGTACTTC.

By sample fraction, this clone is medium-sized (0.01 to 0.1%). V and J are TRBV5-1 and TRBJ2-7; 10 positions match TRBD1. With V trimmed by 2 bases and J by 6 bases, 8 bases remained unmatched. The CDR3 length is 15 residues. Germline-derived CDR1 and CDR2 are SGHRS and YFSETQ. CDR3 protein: CASSFTGQGTLEQYF. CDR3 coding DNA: TGCGCCAGCAGCTTCACGGGACAGGGGACCCTCGAGCAGTACTTC.

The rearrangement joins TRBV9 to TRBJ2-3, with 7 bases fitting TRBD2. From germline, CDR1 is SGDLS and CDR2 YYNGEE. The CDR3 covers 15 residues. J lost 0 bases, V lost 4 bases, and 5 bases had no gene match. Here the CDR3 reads CASSTRAGSTDTQYF. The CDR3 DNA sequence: TGTGCCAGCAGCACTCGAGCGGGGAGCACAGATACGCAGTATTTT.

As DNA, the CDR3 is TGCGCCAGCAGCCAAGAGAGGAGGGGGACTAGCGGTATCACAGATACGCAGTATTTT. Translating it yields CASSQERRGTSGITDTQYF. The V and J genes are TRBV4-1 and TRBJ2-3; 11 nucleotides match TRBD2. The germline CDR1 and CDR2 sequences are MGHRA and YSYEKL. The CDR3 runs to 19 residues. V was clipped by 0 bases and J by 2 bases; unmatched bases: 10.

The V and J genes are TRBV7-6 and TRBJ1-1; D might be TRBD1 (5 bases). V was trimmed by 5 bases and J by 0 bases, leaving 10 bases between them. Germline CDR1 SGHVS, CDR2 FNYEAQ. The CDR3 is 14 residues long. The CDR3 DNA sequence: TGTGCCAGCAGCCCCACAGGACTGAACACTGAAGCTTTCTTT. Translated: CASSPTGLNTEAFF.